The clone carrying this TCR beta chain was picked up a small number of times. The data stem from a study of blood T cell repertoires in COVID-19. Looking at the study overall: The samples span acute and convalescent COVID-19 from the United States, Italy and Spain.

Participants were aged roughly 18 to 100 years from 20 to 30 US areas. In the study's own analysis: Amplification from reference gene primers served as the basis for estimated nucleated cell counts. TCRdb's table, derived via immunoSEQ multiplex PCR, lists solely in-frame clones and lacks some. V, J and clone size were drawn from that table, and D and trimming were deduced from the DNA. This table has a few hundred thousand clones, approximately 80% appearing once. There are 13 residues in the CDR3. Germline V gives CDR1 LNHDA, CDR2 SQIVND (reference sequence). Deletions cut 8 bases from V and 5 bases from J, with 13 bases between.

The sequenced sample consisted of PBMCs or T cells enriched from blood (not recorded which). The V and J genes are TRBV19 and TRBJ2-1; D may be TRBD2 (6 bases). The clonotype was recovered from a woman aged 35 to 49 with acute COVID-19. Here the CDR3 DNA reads TGTGCCAGTGGGACTGGACGAAACAATGAGCAGTTCTTC. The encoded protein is CASGTGRNNEQFF.